This TCR beta chain was captured by sequencing in a study of blood T cell repertoires in COVID-19. About the research overall: The United States, Italy and Spain were the sources of the acute and convalescent COVID-19 samples. PBMCs, B-cell-depleted T cells, or T cells provided the cDNA or gDNA that made up the material.

Original data processing: It was from reference gene primer amplification that nucleated cell counts were estimated. The method was immunoSEQ multiplex PCR; TCRdb's version includes in-frame clones alone and lacks a portion of them. The DNA gave D and trimming, while V, J and clone size come from that table. The data show fewer than 15,000 clones, approximately 83% seen once. The sample taken for sequencing was peripheral blood. The TCR originated in a human donor in a cohort sampled during active COVID-19.

The CDR3: CASSPGQGGFYEQYF. The CDR3 coding sequence is TGTGCCAGCAGCCCGGGACAGGGGGGTTTCTACGAGCAGTACTTC. The genes are TRBV7-2 and TRBJ2-7; 11 bases are a match to TRBD1. Germline loops: CDR1 SGHTA, CDR2 FQGNSA. The CDR3 covers 15 residues. Trimming removed 5 bases from V and 3 bases from J; junction bases left unmatched: 6.